The T cell receptor beta chain under discussion was sequenced for a study of cytomegalovirus exposure and HLA in healthy donors. Study-wide results and caveats: The classifier was said to identify cytomegalovirus status with high specificity and sensitivity.

As regards this clone: The antigen is undetermined.

Primers: 60 Vbeta forward and 13 Jbeta reverse. Sequencing used immunoSEQ multiplex PCR; TCRdb keeps in-frame clones, though not all of them. This table has some 56,000 clones, roughly 60% appearing once. This CDR3 has 15 amino acids. V was clipped by 0 bases and J by 5 bases, with 13 bases between them. CDR1 and CDR2 from the germline V gene are SGHTA and FQGNSA. The V gene is TRBV7-2, the J gene TRBJ2-5; possible D gene TRBD2, 5 bases. The sequencing input was PBMCs. The TCR originated in a human donor in good health. The CDR3 is CASSLARGSYETQYF. In nucleotides, the CDR3 is TGTGCCAGCAGCTTAGCACGCGGGTCTTATGAGACCCAGTACTTC.